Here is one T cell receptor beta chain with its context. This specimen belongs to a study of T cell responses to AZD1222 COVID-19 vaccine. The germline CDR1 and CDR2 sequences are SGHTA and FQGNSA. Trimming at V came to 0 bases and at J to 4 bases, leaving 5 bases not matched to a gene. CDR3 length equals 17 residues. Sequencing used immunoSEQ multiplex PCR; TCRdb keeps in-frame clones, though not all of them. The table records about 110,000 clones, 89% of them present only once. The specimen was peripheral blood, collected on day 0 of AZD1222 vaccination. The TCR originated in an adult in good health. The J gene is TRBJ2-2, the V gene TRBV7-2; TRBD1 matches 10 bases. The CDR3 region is CASSLAWTGGGTGELFF. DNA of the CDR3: TGTGCCAGCAGCTTAGCCTGGACAGGGGGGGGCACCGGGGAGCTGTTTTTT.